These T cell receptor beta chains were read from a single sample in a study of blood T cells in healthy people across ages. One entry per CDR3 protein results from TCRdb running MiXCR on the 5' RACE reads. The repertoire has about 1.8 million distinct CDR3 sequences, roughly 50% of them found once; the top ten carry roughly 2%. Sequences were obtained from blood. These receptors all come from a woman in her thirties or forties in good health. Each CDR3 is given with its conserved first and last residue.

j_call v_call cdr3_aa
TRBJ1-2 TRBV4-3 CASSQDPQIYGYTF
TRBJ2-1 TRBV11-2 CASRSGTKQFF
. TRBV4-1 CASSQEFRLVETQYF
TRBJ2-1 TRBV12-3/TRBV12-4 CASTSGTSRTTYNEQFF
TRBJ1-2 TRBV29-1 CSGGGSQGGYTF
TRBJ2-7 TRBV4-1 CASSEGAAYEQYF
TRBJ2-5 TRBV29-1 CSVYLLGTGGRETQYF
TRBJ2-5 TRBV20-1 CSASGGLQETQYF
TRBJ2-7 TRBV4-1 CASSQTSGDPYEQYF
TRBJ1-2 TRBV7-2 CASSISGQAENYGYTF
TRBJ2-1 TRBV9 CASSVRAGVDEQFF
TRBJ2-1 TRBV6-4 CASNPGGLAGDNEQFF
TRBJ2-4 TRBV20-1 CSAKSGTSGVAFQYF
TRBJ1-1 TRBV12-5 CASGSTGGTEAFF
TRBJ1-2 TRBV10-3 CAISEKTGGGGYTF
TRBJ1-1 TRBV7-2 CASSLIQEGTEAFF
TRBJ1-4 TRBV7-9 CASSQAPSEKLFF
TRBJ2-1 TRBV28 CASSRPWTQTYNEQFF
TRBJ2-5 TRBV5-1 CASSLEVGQETQYF
TRBJ2-3 TRBV29-1 CSVEVQPIGQYF
TRBJ2-7 TRBV20-1 CSARTGSDYEQYF
TRBJ1-6 TRBV20-1 CSARDGSLYTEAALHF
TRBJ1-1 TRBV5-1 CASRRTTGNTEAFF
TRBJ1-1 TRBV7-2 CASSRDYGAFF
TRBJ2-1 TRBV24-1 CATTGTGENNEQFF
TRBJ2-3 TRBV6-6 CASSYKGGAGKKDTQYF
TRBJ1-4 TRBV4-2 CASSLSAREEKLFF
TRBJ2-7 TRBV7-2 CASSSRRGGRSPIDEQYF
TRBJ1-1 TRBV5-1 CASSLAGTGGTEAFF
TRBJ2-6 TRBV11-2 CASSLDLGRGLSSGANVLTF
TRBJ2-5 TRBV29-1 CSVPGTVEETQYF
TRBJ1-5 TRBV20-1 CSASRGVGTGGNQPQHF
TRBJ1-2 TRBV7-2 CASSLEVEMGYTF